This T cell receptor beta chain was retrieved from a study of human T cells and chemical hapten exposure. Overall study: Cases of alopecia areata, totalis or universalis occurred in a predominantly female patient group. It was small differences in pooled library volume that mainly caused per-sample TCR yields to vary. Study-wide results and limits: Patch test score tracked positively with PT1 expanded TCR counts.

Trimming cost V 0 bases and J 8 bases, with 17 bases left between them. The CDR3 is 16 residues long. The V gene's germline CDR1 is DFQATT and CDR2 SNEGSKA (reference sequence). From the RACE reads, TCRdb called clonotypes with MiXCR, one entry per CDR3 protein. The sample yields just under 350,000 distinct CDR3 sequences, around 7% seen once. About this clonotype itself: Its antigen is unknown.

Time point defined: patch test 1, 2 weeks after DPC sensitization. Noted treatment: therapeutic diphenylcyclopropenone sensitization with weekly scalp DPC. This TCR derives from a woman between 18 and 29 years old with alopecia areata. Some clones in this sample may be carry-over from other donors' samples. The sequencing used whole blood, collected in connection with sensitization to the hapten diphenylcyclopropenone (DPC). The V call is TRBV20-1, the J call TRBJ1-6, with D maybe TRBD1 (5 bases). DNA of the CDR3: TGCAGTGCTAGAGATCCCCAAGGACCGGGGGATTCACCCCTCCACTTT. Its translation: CSARDPQGPGDSPLHF.